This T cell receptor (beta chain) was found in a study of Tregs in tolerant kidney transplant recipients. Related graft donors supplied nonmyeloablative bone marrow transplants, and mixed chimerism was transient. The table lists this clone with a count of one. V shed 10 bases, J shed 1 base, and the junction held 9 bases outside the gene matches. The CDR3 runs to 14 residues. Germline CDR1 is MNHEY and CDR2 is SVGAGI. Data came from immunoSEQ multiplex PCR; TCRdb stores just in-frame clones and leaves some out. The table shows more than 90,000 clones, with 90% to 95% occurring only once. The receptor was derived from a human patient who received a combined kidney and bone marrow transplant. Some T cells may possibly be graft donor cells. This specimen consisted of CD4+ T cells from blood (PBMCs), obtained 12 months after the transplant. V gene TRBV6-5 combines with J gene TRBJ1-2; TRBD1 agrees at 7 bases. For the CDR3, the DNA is TGTGCCACAGGTCCGGGACAGAGTAACTATGGCTACACCTTC. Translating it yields CATGPGQSNYGYTF.